This note documents a single T cell receptor (beta chain) sequence. The data derive from a study of shared T cell receptors in the human thymus. Germline V gene sequence: CDR1 SGHNT, CDR2 YYREEE (reference sequence). The CDR3 is 15 residues long. Trimming cost V 6 bases and J 0 bases, with 13 bases left between them. Measured with immunoSEQ multiplex PCR; TCRdb has only the in-frame clones, and not every one. The sample carries almost 550,000 clones, roughly 74% recorded once. The data also belong to a second study, concerning human thymus T cells. That source notes: Corrective heart surgery yielded resections, and these provided the thymus tissue. Use of V and J genes seemed skewed within the thymic and blood repertoires.

Sequenced sample: thymocytes. This clonotype originated in a boy under two years old with a congenital heart defect. The V call is TRBV5-4, the J call TRBJ2-1, with D perhaps TRBD2 (5 bases). CDR3 residues: CASTERSFSYNEQFF. CDR3 coding DNA: TGTGCCAGCACCGAGCGGTCCTTCTCCTACAATGAGCAGTTCTTC.